The sequence of this T cell receptor (beta chain) was determined in a study of blood T cell repertoires in COVID-19. Study background: Samples taken during acute and convalescent COVID-19 were collected in the United States, Italy and Spain. Nucleic acid was either cDNA or gDNA, and it came from T cells, B-cell-depleted T cells, or PBMCs.

TCRdb's copy holds only in-frame clones and misses some; the assay was immunoSEQ multiplex PCR. The table shows around 100,000 clones, with roughly 87% occurring only once. This CDR3 is built from 11 residues. Germline values: CDR1 LNHDA, CDR2 SQIVND (reference sequence). The V end lost 6 bases, the J end lost 7 bases, and 9 bases lay between the germline ends. The receptor was derived from a man aged 30 to 45 in a cohort sampled during active COVID-19. J is TRBJ2-5 and V is TRBV19; TRBD2 is a possible D gene (6 bases). Sequencing input: peripheral blood. The CDR3 here is CASRGGWTQYF. In DNA, the CDR3 is TGTGCCAGTAGGGGAGGTTGGACCCAGTACTTC.